This T cell receptor (beta chain) was identified during a study of identical twins. With V trimmed by 6 bases and J by 1 base, 7 bases remained unmatched. This CDR3 has 15 residues. From germline, CDR1 is SQVTM and CDR2 ANQGSEA. TCRdb analysed the 5' RACE reads with MiXCR anew, one entry per CDR3 protein. The table shows 200,000 or so distinct CDR3 sequences, with more than 6.5% occurring only once. This clonotype was found many times. These data were also filed under a second study, of yellow fever vaccine responses in identical twins.

This receptor was taken from a woman between 18 and 29 years old in good health. The V and J genes are TRBV29-1 and TRBJ1-1; 11 nucleotides agree with TRBD1. The sequenced sample consisted of memory (CD45RO+) T cells sorted from blood. The CDR3 is CSVDGQGAGNTEAFF. The CDR3 coding sequence is TGCAGCGTGGACGGACAGGGGGCAGGGAACACTGAAGCTTTCTTT.